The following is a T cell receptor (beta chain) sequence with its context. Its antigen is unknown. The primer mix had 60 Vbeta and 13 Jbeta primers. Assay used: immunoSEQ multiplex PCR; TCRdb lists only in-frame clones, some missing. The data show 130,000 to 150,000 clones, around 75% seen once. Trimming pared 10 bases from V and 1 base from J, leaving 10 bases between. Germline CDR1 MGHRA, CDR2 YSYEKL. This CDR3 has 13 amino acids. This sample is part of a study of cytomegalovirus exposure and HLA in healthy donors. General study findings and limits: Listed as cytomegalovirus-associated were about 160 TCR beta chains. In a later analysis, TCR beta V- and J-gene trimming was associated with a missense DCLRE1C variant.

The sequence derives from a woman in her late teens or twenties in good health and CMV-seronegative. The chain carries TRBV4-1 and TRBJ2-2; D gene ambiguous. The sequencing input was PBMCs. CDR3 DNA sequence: TGCGCCACCGGAGACGGGAACACCGGGGAGCTGTTTTTT. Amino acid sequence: CATGDGNTGELFF.